Following are 32 T cell receptor beta chains from one sample sequenced in a study of identical twins. TCRdb reprocessed the 5' RACE reads with MiXCR, giving one entry per CDR3 protein. The table lists about 260,000 distinct CDR3 sequences, 7% of them singletons. The same specimen was also included in a second study, on yellow fever vaccine responses in identical twins.

What was sequenced was memory (CD45RO+) T cells sorted from blood. These receptors were obtained from a young woman in good health.

This clonotype came up many times. The gene calls are TRBV3-1 and TRBJ1-3; D not resolved. Trimming removed 1 base at V and 5 bases at J, with 12 bases between. This CDR3 region has 15 residues. In germline, CDR1 is LGHDT, CDR2 YNNKEL (reference sequence). In nucleotides, the CDR3 is TGTGCCAGCAGCCAAGCCAACGACGGCAGAAACACCATATATTTT. This codes for CASSQANDGRNTIYF. The complete variable domain, with remaining parts taken from reference TRBV3-1 and TRBJ1-3, reads DTAVSQTPKYLVTQMGNDKSIKCEQNLGHDTMYWYKQDSKKFLKIMFSYNNKELIINETVPNRFSPKSPDKAHLNLHINSLELGDSAVYFCASSQANDGRNTIYFGEGSWLTVV.

V is TRBV9 and J is TRBJ1-2; 8 nucleotides align to TRBD1. Per the germline V gene, CDR1 is SGDLS and CDR2 is YYNGEE. The CDR3 has 12 residues. J gave up 3 bases and V 5 bases, and 0 bases lay outside the gene matches. CDR3 sequence reads: CASRGQDYGYTF. CDR3 in DNA: TGTGCCAGCAGGGGACAGGACTATGGCTACACCTTC.

The chain is built from TRBV29-1 and TRBJ1-1, with D maybe TRBD1 (5 bases). The length of the CDR3 is 12 residues. Germline-derived CDR1 and CDR2 are SQVTM and ANQGSEA. V was clipped by 4 bases and J by 6 bases, with 12 bases between them. The CDR3 spells CSVVQGRSEAFF. The CDR3 coding sequence is TGCAGCGTTGTCCAGGGTAGGTCTGAAGCTTTCTTT.

In this sample, this clonotype turned up a few times. The chain joins TRBV28 to TRBJ2-7; TRBD1 aligns across 7 bases. With V trimmed by 7 bases and J by 6 bases, 12 bases remained unmatched. CDR3 length: 14 residues. CDR1 MDHEN and CDR2 SYDVKM come from the germline V gene. CDR3 residues: CASNLNRGSREQYV. In nucleotides, the CDR3 is TGTGCCAGCAATTTGAACAGGGGTTCTCGCGAGCAGTACGTC.

The sample holds many counts of this clonotype. The genes are TRBV10-3 and TRBJ2-2, with 7 bases that match TRBD1. V lost 6 bases to trimming and J lost 3 bases; unmatched junction nucleotides: 4. Per the germline V gene, CDR1 is ENHRY and CDR2 is SYGVKD. CDR3 length: 14 residues. CDR3 sequence reads: CAIRIGQDTGELFF. The CDR3 nucleotides are TGTGCCATCAGGATTGGACAGGACACCGGGGAGCTGTTTTTT.

This chain uses TRBV20-1 with TRBJ2-7; D is possibly TRBD1 (5 bases). The CDR3 spans 14 residues. V was pared by 2 bases and J by 0 bases, with 11 bases between. Per germline, CDR1 DFQATT and CDR2 SNEGSKA (reference sequence). The CDR3 loop reads CSARKTAYSYEQYF. CDR3 nucleotides: TGCAGTGCTAGAAAGACAGCCTACTCCTACGAGCAGTACTTC.

This clonotype was seen more than once but under ten times. This rearrangement joins TRBV12-3 or TRBV12-4 to TRBJ2-5; no clear D gene. The CDR3 contains 13 residues. Trimming pared 6 bases from V and 4 bases from J, leaving 12 bases between. CDR3 in amino acids: CASRKDLLETQYF. The CDR3 DNA is TGTGCCAGCAGAAAGGACCTTTTAGAGACCCAGTACTTC.

V gene TRBV20-1 combines with J gene TRBJ1-5; D not certain. The germline V gene has CDR1 DFQATT and CDR2 SNEGSKA (reference sequence). CDR3 length equals 13 residues. V shed 6 bases and J shed 0 bases, with 9 bases lying between them. The CDR3 DNA reads TGCAGTGCAGTAGACCTTAGCAATCAGCCCCAGCATTTT. This gives the protein CSAVDLSNQPQHF.

This clonotype was seen more than once but under ten times. The DNA of the CDR3 is TGTGCCAGCAGCCCGGGGTCTCCCGGGGAGCTGTTTTTT. Translating gives CASSPGSPGELFF. The chain couples TRBV11-1 to TRBJ2-2; D is possibly TRBD2 (5 bases). The CDR3 loop spans 13 amino acids. V lost 5 bases and J lost 6, with 10 bases in between. The V gene's germline CDR1 is SGHAT and CDR2 FQDESV (reference sequence).

This rearrangement joins TRBV11-3 to TRBJ2-1; a possible D gene is TRBD2 (6 bases). Looked up from germline, CDR1 is SGHNT and CDR2 is YENEEA. This CDR3 spans 13 amino acids. V was shortened by 5 bases and J by 4 bases, with 9 bases between the two germline ends. As DNA, the CDR3 is TGTGCCAGCAGCCCCGCGGGGTACAATGAGCAGTTCTTC. Amino acid sequence: CASSPAGYNEQFF.

This rearrangement joins TRBV18 to TRBJ1-1, with D possibly matching TRBD1 (5 bases). Germline-derived CDR1 and CDR2 are KGHSH and LQKENI. With 3 bases removed from V and 11 bases from J, the gap between germline ends came to 13 bases. The CDR3 has 12 amino acids. CDR3 in amino acids: CASSPQTWGAFF. As DNA, the CDR3 is TGTGCCAGCTCACCCCAGACCTGGGGGGCTTTCTTT.

The rearrangement joins TRBV11-2 to TRBJ2-3; 11 bases match TRBD1. The V gene end was trimmed by 6 bases and the J gene end by 7 bases; junction bases not matched to a gene: 12. The germline gives CDR1 SGHAT, CDR2 FQNNGV. The CDR3 length is 16 residues. This CDR3 is CASRPPGTGGPNTQYF. CDR3 in DNA: TGTGCCAGCAGACCCCCCGGGACAGGGGGGCCGAATACGCAGTATTTT.

The rearrangement joins TRBV11-3 to TRBJ2-1, with D possibly TRBD1 on 6 matching bases. The germline gives CDR1 SGHNT, CDR2 YENEEA. The ends were cut back, 0 bases at V and 7 bases at J, with 19 bases in the middle. The CDR3 length is 17 residues. The chain's CDR3 is CASSLESVTGLGNEQFF. The CDR3 DNA reads as TGTGCCAGCAGCTTAGAAAGCGTTACAGGGTTGGGGAATGAGCAGTTCTTC.

In its sample, this clonotype was seen many times. The chain has TRBV3-1 and TRBJ1-6, with 7 bases matching TRBD1. The CDR3 runs 15 residues. Germline CDR1 LGHDT, CDR2 YNNKEL (reference sequence). The ends lost 7 bases at V and 7 bases at J; junction bases unmatched: 10. In nucleotides, the CDR3 is TGTGCCAGCACCTGGGCCGGGACAGAAAATTCACCCCTCCACTTT. As protein: CASTWAGTENSPLHF.

This clonotype came up many times. The chain has TRBV7-8 and TRBJ2-3; 9 bases map to TRBD2. V lost 4 bases to trimming and J lost 0 bases; unmatched junction nucleotides: 8. The CDR3 is 17 amino acids. The germline gives CDR1 SGHVS, CDR2 FQNEAQ. The CDR3 DNA reads as TGTGCCAGCAGCTCCACGGCGGGGGGGGGGAGCACAGATACGCAGTATTTT. It codes for CASSSTAGGGSTDTQYF.

This clonotype was seen a handful of times. The chain links TRBV27 to TRBJ1-4; D unresolved. CDR3 length equals 14 residues. V was shortened by 5 bases and J by 3 bases, with 10 bases between the two germline ends. Per germline, CDR1 MNHEY and CDR2 SMNVEV (reference sequence). CDR3 DNA sequence: TGTGCCAGCAGTCGGAGGGCACCTAATGAAAAACTGTTTTTT. It translates to CASSRRAPNEKLFF. The full variable domain, in which reference TRBV27 and TRBJ1-4 provide the parts outside the CDR3, is EAQVTQNPRYLITVTGKKLTVTCSQNMNHEYMSWYRQDPGLGLRQIYYSMNVEVTDKGDVPEGYKVSRKEKRNFPLILESPSPNQTSLYFCASSRRAPNEKLFFGSGTQLSVL.

This clonotype was recorded at least ten times. The chain has TRBV7-2 and TRBJ2-1; TRBD2 aligns across 9 bases. Germline lookup yields CDR1 SGHTA and CDR2 FQGNSA. The CDR3 is 12 amino acids. Unmatched junction bases numbered 8, after V lost 5 bases and J lost 15 bases. The chain's CDR3 is CASSLLAGAGFF. In DNA, the CDR3 is TGTGCCAGCAGCCTCTTAGCGGGAGCAGGGTTCTTC.

In this sample, this clonotype turned up a few times. This chain connects TRBV15 to TRBJ1-1; TRBD1 agrees at 10 bases. CDR1 and CDR2 (germline): LNHNV, YYDKDF (reference sequence). The V gene end was trimmed by 3 bases and the J gene end by 5 bases; junction bases not matched to a gene: 9. The CDR3 covers 16 residues. The DNA of the CDR3 is TGTGCCACCAGCAGTCCAGACAGGGGGCGGGGGACTGAAGCTTTCTTT. Protein sequence: CATSSPDRGRGTEAFF.

There are many counts of this clonotype. The chain links TRBV27 to TRBJ2-1; 12 bases agree with TRBD2. CDR3 length: 16 amino acids. Germline V gene data show CDR1 as MNHEY and CDR2 as SMNVEV (reference sequence). V was pared by 3 bases and J by 10 bases, with 10 bases of the junction left unmatched. The CDR3 DNA reads TGTGCCAGCAGTTTTGGGCCTAGCGGGGGGGCGTGGGAGCAGTTCTTC. Its protein is CASSFGPSGGAWEQFF.

In this sample, this clonotype turned up a few times. The chain couples TRBV10-2 to TRBJ1-1; no firm D call. Germline V gene sequence: CDR1 WSHSY, CDR2 SAAADI. The CDR3 covers 14 residues. V lost 2 bases and J 1 base, leaving 8 bases between the germline ends. CDR3: CASSEGRRNTEAFF. The CDR3 region has the DNA TGCGCCAGCAGTGAGGGACGGAGGAACACTGAAGCTTTCTTT.

This clonotype has at least ten counts. This CDR3 reads CASSLGNSYNEQFF. CDR3 DNA sequence: TGCGCCAGCAGCTTGGGAAACTCCTACAATGAGCAGTTCTTC. The rearrangement links TRBV5-1 to TRBJ2-1; D remains ambiguous. Germline V gene data show CDR1 as SGHRS and CDR2 as YFSETQ. CDR3 size: 14 residues. Trimming stripped 0 bases from V and 0 bases from J, with 4 bases between.

This clonotype appeared many times. V and J are TRBV20-1 and TRBJ1-2; TRBD1 matches at 9 bases. CDR1 is DFQATT, CDR2 SNEGSKA, per germline (reference sequence). The CDR3 runs to 13 residues. V shed 5 bases and J 5 bases; nucleotides not matched to a gene: 6. CDR3 nucleotides: TGCAGTGCTGCCCGGGACAGGGCGTATGGCTACACCTTC. As protein: CSAARDRAYGYTF.

This clonotype has at least ten counts. The CDR3 bases are TGCAGTGCTAGAGAACCCCAGAGGATGACAGATACGCAGTATTTT. Translation: CSAREPQRMTDTQYF. The chain carries TRBV20-1 and TRBJ2-3; D remains unclear. The germline V gene has CDR1 DFQATT and CDR2 SNEGSKA (reference sequence). The CDR3 covers 15 residues. V gave up 0 bases and J gave up 3 bases, with 13 bases separating them.

This clonotype has more than one count but fewer than ten. This chain links TRBV5-1 with TRBJ1-4; no clear D gene. The CDR3 runs 13 residues. CDR1 and CDR2 (germline): SGHRS, YFSETQ. With 0 bases removed from V and 8 bases from J, the gap between germline ends came to 8 bases. The CDR3 protein is CASSLGVAEKLFF. CDR3 nucleotides: TGCGCCAGCAGCTTGGGAGTGGCCGAAAAACTGTTTTTT.

The chain couples TRBV6-5 to TRBJ1-6; no reliable D call. Germline lookup yields CDR1 MNHEY and CDR2 SVGAGI. The CDR3 extends over 13 amino acids. The ends were cut back, 6 bases at V and 5 bases at J, with 8 bases in the middle. CDR3 protein: CASSPRHNSPLHF. Written as DNA, the CDR3 is TGTGCCAGCAGCCCGCGGCATAATTCACCCCTCCACTTT.

This clonotype was observed at least ten times. This sequence joins TRBV3-1 and TRBJ1-5; D is perhaps TRBD1 (6 bases). V lost 4 bases and J lost 4, with 14 bases in between. Per the germline V gene, CDR1 is LGHDT and CDR2 is YNNKEL (reference sequence). This CDR3 region has 15 residues. CDR3 amino acids: CASSLGQQGNQPQHF. The CDR3 nucleotides read TGTGCCAGCAGCCTAGGACAGCAGGGTAATCAGCCCCAGCATTTT.

This clonotype showed up just a few times. This chain joins TRBV5-1 and TRBJ1-2; tentative D call: TRBD1 (6 bases). The CDR3 sequence is 13 residues long. With 5 bases removed from V and 6 bases from J, the gap between germline ends came to 14 bases. CDR1 is SGHRS and CDR2 is YFSETQ in the germline V gene. The CDR3: CASRPLYRDGYTF. CDR3 coding DNA: TGCGCCAGCAGACCCCTCTACAGGGATGGCTACACCTTC. Complete variable domain (other parts from reference TRBV5-1 and TRBJ1-2): KAGVTQTPRYLIKTRGQQVTLSCSPISGHRSVSWYQQTPGQGLQFLFEYFSETQRNKGNFPGRFSGRQFSNSRSEMNVSTLELGDSALYLCASRPLYRDGYTFGSGTRLTVV.

This clonotype was counted many times. This rearrangement joins TRBV4-1 to TRBJ1-4; D gene uncertain. The V gene lost 0 bases and the J gene lost 11 bases, with 7 bases spanning the gap. The CDR3 is made up of 12 amino acids. Germline V lookup: CDR1 MGHRA, CDR2 YSYEKL. CDR3 sequence: CASSQDLSKLFF. The CDR3 DNA follows: TGCGCCAGCAGCCAAGATCTGTCTAAACTGTTTTTT.

This clonotype was seen a handful of times. The CDR3 DNA reads as TGTGCCAGCAGTGAGGGTCGGGGCGATTGGGGCACAGATACGCAGTATTTT. This codes for CASSEGRGDWGTDTQYF. The J gene is TRBJ2-3, the V gene TRBV2; D tentatively reads TRBD1 or TRBD2 (5 bases each). Trimming pared 3 bases from V and 1 base from J, leaving 17 bases between. The CDR3 length is 17 residues. Germline V gives CDR1 SNHLY, CDR2 FYNNEI.

This clonotype was observed a few times. The J gene is TRBJ2-7, the V gene TRBV6-5, with 7 bases identical to TRBD1. Germline loops: CDR1 MNHEY, CDR2 SVGAGI. The CDR3 runs 13 residues. Losses at the gene ends were 0 bases for V and 4 bases for J; bases not matched to a gene: 0. This chain's CDR3 is CASSYSTGYEQYF. CDR3 nucleotide sequence: TGTGCCAGCAGTTACTCGACAGGGTACGAGCAGTACTTC.

The chain couples TRBV9 to TRBJ2-1; D ambiguous. CDR3 size: 13 residues. The germline V gene encodes CDR1 SGDLS and CDR2 YYNGEE. Deletions cut 0 bases from V and 9 bases from J, with 10 bases between. The CDR3 DNA reads as TGTGCCAGCAGCGTAGGGGGAAGAGCTGAGCAGTTCTTC. Amino acids: CASSVGGRAEQFF.

This clonotype was seen repeatedly, ten times or more. The chain combines TRBV5-1 with TRBJ1-6; perhaps TRBD1 as D (5 bases). The V end was cut by 4 bases, the J end by 6 bases, with 11 bases between. CDR3 length equals 14 residues. CDR1 and CDR2 from the germline V gene are SGHRS and YFSETQ. The CDR3: CASSGQGINSPLHF. Written as DNA, the CDR3 is TGCGCCAGCAGCGGACAAGGGATTAATTCACCCCTCCACTTT.